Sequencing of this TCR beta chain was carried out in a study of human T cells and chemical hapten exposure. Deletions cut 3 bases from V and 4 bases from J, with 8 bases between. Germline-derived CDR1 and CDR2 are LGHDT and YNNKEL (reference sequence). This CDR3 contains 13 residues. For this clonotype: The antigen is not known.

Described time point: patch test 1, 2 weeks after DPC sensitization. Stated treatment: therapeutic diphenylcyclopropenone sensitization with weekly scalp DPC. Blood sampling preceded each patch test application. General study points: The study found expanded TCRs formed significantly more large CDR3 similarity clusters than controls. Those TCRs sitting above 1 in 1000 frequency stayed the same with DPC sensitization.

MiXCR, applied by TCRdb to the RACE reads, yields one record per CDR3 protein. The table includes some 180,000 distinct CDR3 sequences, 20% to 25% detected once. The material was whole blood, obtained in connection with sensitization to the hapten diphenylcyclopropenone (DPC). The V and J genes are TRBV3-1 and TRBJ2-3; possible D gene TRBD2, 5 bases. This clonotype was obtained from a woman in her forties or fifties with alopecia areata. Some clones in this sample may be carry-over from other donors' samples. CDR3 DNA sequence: TGTGCCAGCAGCCATCTAGCAGCAGATACGCAGTATTTT. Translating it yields CASSHLAADTQYF.